The 10 T cell receptor beta chains in this list originate from one sample, sequenced in a study of OX40 agonist ivuxolimab in advanced cancers. TCRdb keeps only in-frame clones here, not all; method: immunoSEQ multiplex PCR. Of 55,000 to 90,000 clones detected, 88% appear once; the ten largest clones hold approximately 2.5%. The material sequenced was CD4+ or CD8+ T cells sorted from blood, taken in a trial of the OX40 agonist ivuxolimab. The receptors shown here come from an adult with an advanced solid tumor such as melanoma, head and neck, liver or kidney cancer.

Only one count was recorded for this clone. The CDR3 spells CASQAAGGRARETQYF. DNA for the CDR3: TGTGCCAGCCAGGCAGCTGGCGGGAGGGCCCGAGAGACCCAGTACTTC. The chain has TRBV2 and TRBJ2-5; 9 bases line up with TRBD2. The trim removed 8 bases at V and 4 bases at J, leaving 14 bases unmatched. CDR1 and CDR2 (germline): SNHLY, FYNNEI. The CDR3 extends over 16 amino acids.

The chain is built from TRBV27 and TRBJ2-5; D is perhaps TRBD1 (5 bases). Trimming removed 5 bases from V and 1 base from J, with 11 bases in between. Germline V gene lookup returns CDR1 MNHEY and CDR2 SMNVEV (reference sequence). The CDR3 sequence is 14 residues long. This CDR3 is CASSSKGVQETQYF. The DNA for the CDR3 is TGTGCCAGCAGTAGTAAAGGGGTCCAAGAGACCCAGTACTTC.

The chain couples TRBV9 to TRBJ2-5; 7 bases map to TRBD2. J lost 5 bases, V lost 0 bases, and 10 bases had no gene match. CDR1 SGDLS and CDR2 YYNGEE come from the germline V gene. This CDR3 is 16 amino acids long. In DNA form, the CDR3 reads TGTGCCAGCAGCGTAGCCGTTGGCGGGGGTATGGAGACCCAGTACTTC. Residues: CASSVAVGGGMETQYF.

The genes are TRBV15 and TRBJ1-2; D gene ambiguous. The germline gives CDR1 LNHNV, CDR2 YYDKDF (reference sequence). CDR3 length: 12 amino acids. Trimming removed 8 bases from V and 5 bases from J, with 12 bases in between. This CDR3 is CATQTSGYGYTF. The DNA for the CDR3 is TGTGCCACCCAAACAAGCGGATATGGCTACACCTTC. The entire variable domain, with the rest obtained from reference TRBV15 and TRBJ1-2, is as follows: DAMVIQNPRYQVTQFGKPVTLSCSQTLNHNVMYWYQQKSSQAPKLLFHYYDKDFNNEADTPDNFQSRRPNTSFCFLDIRSPGLGDTAMYLCATQTSGYGYTFGSGTRLTVV.

V is TRBV21-1 and J is TRBJ2-7; no check of the table's D call, TRBD2, against the DNA was made. TRBV21-1 is a listed pseudogene. This CDR3 contains 15 residues. CDR3 DNA: TGTGCCAGCAGCAGCGGGCAAAGAAGCTCCTACGAGCAGTACTTC. Amino acid sequence: CASSSGQRSSYEQYF.

This clone occurred once. The rearrangement uses TRBV19 and TRBJ2-5, with a possible D match to TRBD1 (6 bases). The germline V gene has CDR1 LNHDA and CDR2 SQIVND (reference sequence). This CDR3 contains 13 residues. Trimming stripped 6 bases from V and 1 base from J, with 9 bases between. The CDR3 here is CASRGQSQETQYF. DNA for the CDR3: TGTGCCAGTAGAGGACAGAGCCAAGAGACCCAGTACTTC. The variable domain in full, completed from reference TRBV19 and TRBJ2-5, reads DGGITQSPKYLFRKEGQNVTLSCEQNLNHDAMYWYRQDPGQGLRLIYYSQIVNDFQKGDIAEGYSVSREKKESFPLTVTSAQKNPTAFYLCASRGQSQETQYFGPGTRLLVL.

This chain joins TRBV7-2 and TRBJ2-7, with 8 bases matching TRBD2. The ends lost 5 bases at V and 1 base at J; junction bases unmatched: 10. CDR1 SGHTA and CDR2 FQGNSA come from the germline V gene. The CDR3 has 16 residues. The CDR3 DNA is TGTGCCAGCAGCCCAACGTTCCCGGGGGGGTCCTACGAGCAGTACTTC. Protein sequence: CASSPTFPGGSYEQYF.

The CDR3 DNA is TGTGCCAGTACTGTGGGGAACAGGGGAGGTACTGAAGCTTTCTTT. Translated, it gives CASTVGNRGGTEAFF. The V gene is TRBV19, the J gene TRBJ1-1; 7 nucleotides match TRBD1. From germline, CDR1 is LNHDA and CDR2 SQIVND (reference sequence). CDR3 length equals 15 residues. V shed 7 bases, J shed 5 bases, and the junction held 13 bases outside the gene matches.

The chain has TRBV2 and TRBJ2-3; 11 bases agree with TRBD2. V lost 5 bases to trimming and J lost 3 bases; unmatched junction nucleotides: 4. Germline V CDR1 and CDR2: SNHLY, FYNNEI. The CDR3 is made up of 15 amino acids. The CDR3 DNA reads TGTGCCAGCAGTCCCGGACTAGCGGGTACAGATACGCAGTATTTT. It translates to CASSPGLAGTDTQYF.

In nucleotides, the CDR3 is TGTGCCAGCAGAGAAGAGACCCAGTACTTC. Translating gives CASREETQYF. The chain combines TRBV6-5 with TRBJ2-5; D is unresolved. Germline V gene data show CDR1 as MNHEY and CDR2 as SVGAGI. This CDR3 region has 10 residues. The ends were cut back, 6 bases at V and 3 bases at J, with 2 bases in the middle.